This T cell receptor beta chain was sequenced in a study of graft-versus-host responses after intestinal transplantation. Across the whole study: Transplants given to recipients were multivisceral, liver-intestinal, or isolated intestinal. Tacrolimus and steroids were given for around 3 years to all recipients after anti-thymocyte globulin induction. Study-level points and caveats: In recipient marrow, GvH clones were found, and some appeared first in ileum or blood. Association was observed between peak circulating GvH clone levels and early post-transplant HvG declines.

Turning to this clone: The target antigen is unknown.

Sequenced by immunoSEQ multiplex PCR; TCRdb stores in-frame clones only, minus some. The sample contains 90,000 to 130,000 clones, more than 80% of which appear only once. CDR3 length equals 13 residues. V was clipped by 6 bases and J by 9 bases, with 18 bases between them. The germline CDR1 and CDR2 sequences are MNHEY and SMNVEV (reference sequence). The source of this sequence is a human donor who was the organ donor for an intestinal transplant. Material: unstimulated CD4+ T cells sorted from spleen or lymph node cells, obtained before transplant. This chain uses TRBV27 with TRBJ2-7; perhaps TRBD1 as D (5 bases). The CDR3 sequence is CASSLQKGKGQYF. The CDR3 DNA follows: TGTGCCAGCAGCTTACAGAAGGGGAAAGGGCAGTACTTC.